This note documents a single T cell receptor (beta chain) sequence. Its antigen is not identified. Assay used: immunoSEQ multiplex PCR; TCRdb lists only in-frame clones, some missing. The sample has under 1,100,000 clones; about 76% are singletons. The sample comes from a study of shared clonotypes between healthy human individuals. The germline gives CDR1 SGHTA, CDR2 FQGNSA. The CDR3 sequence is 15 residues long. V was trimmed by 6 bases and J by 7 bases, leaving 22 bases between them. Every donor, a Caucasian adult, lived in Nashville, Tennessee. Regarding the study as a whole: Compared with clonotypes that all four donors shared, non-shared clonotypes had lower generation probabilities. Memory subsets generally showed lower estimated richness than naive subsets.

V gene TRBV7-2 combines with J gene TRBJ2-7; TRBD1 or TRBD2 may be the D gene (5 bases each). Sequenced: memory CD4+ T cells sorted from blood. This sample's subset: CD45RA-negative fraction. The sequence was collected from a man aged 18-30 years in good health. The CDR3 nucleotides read TGTGCCAGCAGAATCGGGCAGGGACCCCTTTTTGAGCAGTACTTC. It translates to CASRIGQGPLFEQYF.